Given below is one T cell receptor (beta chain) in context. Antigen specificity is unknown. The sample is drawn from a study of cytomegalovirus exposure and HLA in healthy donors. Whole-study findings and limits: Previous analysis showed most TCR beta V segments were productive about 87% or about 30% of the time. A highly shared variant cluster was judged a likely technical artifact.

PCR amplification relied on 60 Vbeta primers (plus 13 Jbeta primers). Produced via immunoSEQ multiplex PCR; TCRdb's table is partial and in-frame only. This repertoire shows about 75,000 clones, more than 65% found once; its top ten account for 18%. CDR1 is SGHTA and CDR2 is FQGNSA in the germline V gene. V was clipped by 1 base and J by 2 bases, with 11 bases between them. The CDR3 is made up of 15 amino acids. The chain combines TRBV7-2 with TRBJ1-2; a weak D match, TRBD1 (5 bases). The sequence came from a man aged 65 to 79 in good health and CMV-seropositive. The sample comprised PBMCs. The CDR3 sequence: CASSLVFGGNYGYTF. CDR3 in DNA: TGTGCCAGCAGCTTAGTCTTCGGGGGAAACTATGGCTACACCTTC.